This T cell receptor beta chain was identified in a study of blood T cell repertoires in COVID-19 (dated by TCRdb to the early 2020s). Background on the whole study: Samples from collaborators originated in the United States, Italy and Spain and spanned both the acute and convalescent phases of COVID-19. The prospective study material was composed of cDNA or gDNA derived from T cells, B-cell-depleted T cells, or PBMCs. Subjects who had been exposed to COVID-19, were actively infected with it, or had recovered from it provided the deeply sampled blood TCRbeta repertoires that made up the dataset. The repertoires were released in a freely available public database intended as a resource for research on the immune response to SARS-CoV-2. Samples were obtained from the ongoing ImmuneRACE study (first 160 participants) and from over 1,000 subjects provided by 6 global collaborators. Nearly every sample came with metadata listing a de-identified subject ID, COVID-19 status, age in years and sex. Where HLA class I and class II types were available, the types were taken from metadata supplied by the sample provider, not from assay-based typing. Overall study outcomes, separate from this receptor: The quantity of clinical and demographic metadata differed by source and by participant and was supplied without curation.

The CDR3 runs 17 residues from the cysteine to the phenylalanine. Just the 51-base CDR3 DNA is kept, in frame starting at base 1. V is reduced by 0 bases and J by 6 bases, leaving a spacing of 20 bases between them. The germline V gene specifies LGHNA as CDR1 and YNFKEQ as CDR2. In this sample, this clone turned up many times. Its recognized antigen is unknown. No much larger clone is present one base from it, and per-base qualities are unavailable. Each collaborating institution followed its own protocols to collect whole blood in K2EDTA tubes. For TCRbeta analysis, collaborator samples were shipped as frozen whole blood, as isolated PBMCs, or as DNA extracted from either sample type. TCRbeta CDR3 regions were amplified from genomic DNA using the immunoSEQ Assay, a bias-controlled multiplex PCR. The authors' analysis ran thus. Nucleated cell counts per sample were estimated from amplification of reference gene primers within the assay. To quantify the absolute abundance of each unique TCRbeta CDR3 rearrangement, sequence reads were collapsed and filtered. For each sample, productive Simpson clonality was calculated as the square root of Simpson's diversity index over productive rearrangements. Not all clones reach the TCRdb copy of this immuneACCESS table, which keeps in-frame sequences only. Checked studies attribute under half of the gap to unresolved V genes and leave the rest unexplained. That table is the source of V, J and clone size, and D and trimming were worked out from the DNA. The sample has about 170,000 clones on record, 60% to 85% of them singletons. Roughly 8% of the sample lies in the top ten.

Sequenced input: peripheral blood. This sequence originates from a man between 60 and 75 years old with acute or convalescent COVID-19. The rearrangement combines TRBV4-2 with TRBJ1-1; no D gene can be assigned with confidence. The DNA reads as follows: TGTGCCAGCAGCCAAGATCAGATCGAGGTCGGGTTCGCTGAAGCTTTCTTT. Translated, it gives CASSQDQIEVGFAEAFF.